A selection of T cell receptor beta chains follows, all from one sample in a study of cytomegalovirus exposure and HLA in healthy donors. Clones were sequenced by immunoSEQ multiplex PCR, and TCRdb holds only the in-frame ones, with some missing. The sample gives about 200,000 clones, 80% to 90% of which show up once; 2.5% to 3.5% is in the top ten. Sequencing input: PBMCs. Source of these receptors: a young man in good health and CMV-seronegative. Each CDR3 is given with its conserved first and last residue. Fields, in order: CDR3 DNA, CDR3 protein, D gene, V gene, J gene, clone size. D genes are given only for firm matches. Expanded clones are given a class, and other clones once, few, many or no size at all.

TGTGCCAGTAGGGACGGGACAGGCGGTTCACCCCTCCACTTT	CASRDGTGGSPLHF	TRBD1	TRBV19	TRBJ1-6	-
TGTGCCACCAGCGTTCAGGGGGGCGCCGGGGATATGGATACGCAGTATTTT	CATSVQGGAGDMDTQYF	-	TRBV15	TRBJ2-3	-
TGTGCCACCAGCAGTACCGGACAGTATGAAGCTTTCTTT	CATSSTGQYEAFF	-	TRBV15	TRBJ1-1	-
TGCGCCAGCAGCCAAGGTCCGGGGGAAGGAGATACGCAGTATTTT	CASSQGPGEGDTQYF	-	TRBV4-3	TRBJ2-3	-
TGTGCCAGCAGTCCAGCGGGGAACACTGAAGCTTTCTTT	CASSPAGNTEAFF	-	TRBV7-3	TRBJ1-1	few
TGCGCCAGCAGCGTGACTAGCGGGGGGCCAGATCTGTGGTTCTTC	CASSVTSGGPDLWFF	TRBD2	TRBV5-1	TRBJ2-1	-
TGTGCCAGCAACTTCTCACTGCGATTGAACACTGAAGCTTTCTTT	CASNFSLRLNTEAFF	-	TRBV7-2	TRBJ1-1	-
TGTGCCAGCAGTGAAGGCCGGCTAGCGGGGGTGCAGGAGACCCAGTACTTC	CASSEGRLAGVQETQYF	TRBD2	TRBV6-1	TRBJ2-5	few
TGTGCCAGCAGCGTAGATGTTGAGGGACTCAGCACAGATACGCAGTATTTT	CASSVDVEGLSTDTQYF	-	TRBV9	TRBJ2-3	-
TGTGCCAGCAGTACCCAGGCAGGGATTGTTGAAAAACTGTTTTTT	CASSTQAGIVEKLFF	-	TRBV27	TRBJ1-4	-
TGTGCCAGCAGTTCAAGGACAGGGGCCCGGGAGCAGTACTTC	CASSSRTGAREQYF	TRBD1	TRBV2	TRBJ2-7	-
TGTGCCAGCAGCCAACCGGGGACTGAAGCTTTCTTT	CASSQPGTEAFF	-	TRBV4-2	TRBJ1-1	once
TGTGCCAGCAGTGCCCCCGGGAGGCGGGGAACCCCGAGAGGAGGCTACGAGCAGTACTTC	CASSAPGRRGTPRGGYEQYF	TRBD2	TRBV28	TRBJ2-7	-
TGCAGCGCCCACGTGGGGGCCCGGGGTGAGCAGTTCTTC	CSAHVGARGEQFF	-	TRBV29-1	TRBJ2-1	-
TGTGCCAGCATACTAGCTTTAGAGACCCAGTACTTC	CASILALETQYF	-	TRBV27	TRBJ2-5	-
TGTGCCAGCAGTGTGTTGGGACTAGCGTACAATGAGCAGTTCTTC	CASSVLGLAYNEQFF	TRBD2	TRBV2	TRBJ2-1	-
TGTGCCAGCAGCTTGGGGCAGTACAATGAAAAACTGTTTTTT	CASSLGQYNEKLFF	-	TRBV7-9	TRBJ1-4	-
TGTGCCAGCAGCGAGTCGGTCAGGGCTACGCAGTATTTT	CASSESVRATQYF	-	TRBV7-8	TRBJ2-3	few
TGTGCCAGCAGCGCCACAGGGTTTCCACAAGAGACCCAGTACTTC	CASSATGFPQETQYF	-	TRBV7-3	TRBJ2-5	-
TGTGCCAGCAGCTTAGAATCCCATCGGGGGAATCAGCAGTACTTC	CASSLESHRGNQQYF	-	TRBV7-8	TRBJ2-7	-
TGTGCCAGCAGCTTAGGACTAGCGGTGGAGAACATTCAGTACTTC	CASSLGLAVENIQYF	TRBD2	TRBV7-2	TRBJ2-4	-
TGCGCCAGCAGCTTGACAGGGGAACGAACCGGGGAGCTGTTTTTT	CASSLTGERTGELFF	TRBD1	TRBV5-1	TRBJ2-2	-
TGTGCCAGCAGCCCCCGCGGCGGCGCACAAGAGACCCAGTACTTC	CASSPRGGAQETQYF	-	TRBV13	TRBJ2-5	-
TGCGCCAGCAGTAGTCTAGGCACCGGGGAGCTGTTTTTT	CASSSLGTGELFF	-	TRBV5-1	TRBJ2-2	-
TGTGCCAGCAGCCTAGGTAGTGGAGGCACTGAAGCTTTCTTT	CASSLGSGGTEAFF	-	TRBV7-2	TRBJ1-1	-
TGTGCCAGCAGCTACCGGGCGGGAGGGGAGACCCAGTACTTC	CASSYRAGGETQYF	TRBD2	TRBV7-8	TRBJ2-5	-
TGTGCCAGCAGCTTCGCGGGTGAGCAGTTCTTC	CASSFAGEQFF	-	TRBV5-6	TRBJ2-1	-
TGTGCCAGCAGTTCGACAGGGGGCGTCTGGGCCTTC	CASSSTGGVWAF	TRBD1	TRBV28	TRBJ1-2	-
TGTGCCAGCAGCTTAGGCACAGGGCAGGCGAATGAAAAACTGTTTTTT	CASSLGTGQANEKLFF	-	TRBV7-6	TRBJ1-4	-
TGTGCCAGCAGTGAATTTTTAGCGGGGGAGCAAGAGACCCAGTACTTC	CASSEFLAGEQETQYF	TRBD2	TRBV25-1	TRBJ2-5	once
TGTGCCAGCAGCTTAATGCAGGGGGAGACCCAGTACTTC	CASSLMQGETQYF	-	TRBV7-3	TRBJ2-5	-
TGTGCCAGCAGCTTAACAAAGGCGGGTGGTTCCTACAATGAGCAGTTCTTC	CASSLTKAGGSYNEQFF	-	TRBV7-9	TRBJ2-1	-
TGCGCCAGCAGCCAAGTCACAGGGGCTAACTATGGCTACACCTTC	CASSQVTGANYGYTF	TRBD1	TRBV4-3	TRBJ1-2	-
TGCGCCAGCAGCTCGCCGGGACAGGGCCCAGAGACCCAGTACTTC	CASSSPGQGPETQYF	TRBD1	TRBV5-1	TRBJ2-5	-
TGTGCCAGTAGTATCAAAGCGTCAGGGGGCATCGAGCAGTACTTC	CASSIKASGGIEQYF	TRBD1	TRBV19	TRBJ2-7	-
TGTGCCAGCTCACCAGGGACAGCGATGAGCAATCAGCCCCAGCATTTT	CASSPGTAMSNQPQHF	TRBD1	TRBV18	TRBJ1-5	-
TGCGCCAGCAGCTTGACCCAGGGGGCTGGTGGCTACACCTTC	CASSLTQGAGGYTF	TRBD1	TRBV5-1	TRBJ1-2	-
TGCGCCAGCAGCTTCTACCCCGGGAGGGGGCGAAATTCGTCGGCCCAGTACTTC	CASSFYPGRGRNSSAQYF	-	TRBV5-1	TRBJ2-5	-
TGTGCCAGTAGTACTAACACGCCGGGACAGGGGTCGAGGAACACTGAAGCTTTCTTT	CASSTNTPGQGSRNTEAFF	TRBD1	TRBV19	TRBJ1-1	-
TGTGCCAGCAGTGAAATGGGGGCGCGGCGGGAGCAGTACTTC	CASSEMGARREQYF	-	TRBV25-1	TRBJ2-5	-
TGTGCCAGTAGTGGCCCCGCGGGGTCCTACGGCCCAGATACGCAGTATTTT	CASSGPAGSYGPDTQYF	-	TRBV19	TRBJ2-3	-
TGTGCCAGCAGCCGCGACCCCGGGACAGGGAGTCACGAGCAGTACTTC	CASSRDPGTGSHEQYF	TRBD1	TRBV5-5	TRBJ2-7	-
TGCAGCGTTGGGTGGGGACAGGGGGCTTCAGGGGCCAACGTCCTGACTTTC	CSVGWGQGASGANVLTF	TRBD1	TRBV29-1	TRBJ2-6	-
TGTGCCAGCAGTGGGCCAGGGGCCAGCGTCCTGACTTTC	CASSGPGASVLTF	-	TRBV6-1	TRBJ2-6	-
TGCAGCGTTGATACAGGGTTCACTGAAGCTTTCTTT	CSVDTGFTEAFF	-	TRBV29-1	TRBJ1-1	few
TGTGCCAGCAGCCAAGATCTGATCCAGGGAAAGGGGAACAATGAGCAGTTCTTC	CASSQDLIQGKGNNEQFF	-	TRBV14	TRBJ2-1	-
TGTGCCAGCAGTTCAACCCGGACATTGGGGGGCTACACCTTC	CASSSTRTLGGYTF	-	TRBV6-6	TRBJ1-2	-
TGCGCCAGCAGCCGCCGACCGACTACACCGGGACAGCTAACTGAAGCTTTCTTT	CASSRRPTTPGQLTEAFF	TRBD1	TRBV4-1	TRBJ1-1	-
TGTGCCAGCAGCTCCTTACGGACCCTTGGGGCTGAAAAACTGTTTTTT	CASSSLRTLGAEKLFF	-	TRBV7-8	TRBJ1-4	-
TGTGCCAGCAGCCAAGAATCTTCGAGGAGTGGCTACACCTTC	CASSQESSRSGYTF	-	TRBV7-9	TRBJ1-2	-
TGTGCCAGCAGTTTAATGGGACAGGGGGTAGAGCTGTTTTTT	CASSLMGQGVELFF	TRBD1	TRBV28	TRBJ2-2	-
TGTGCCAGCAGCCGAGGACAGCAAAAGTTCTATGGCTACACCTTC	CASSRGQQKFYGYTF	-	TRBV5-8	TRBJ1-2	-
TGTGCCAGCAGCCAGGCTACTAGCGGGGGACAAGAGACCCAGTACTTC	CASSQATSGGQETQYF	TRBD2	TRBV4-2	TRBJ2-5	-
TGTGCCATCAGTGATTCGGGGGGTGAGCAGTTCTTC	CAISDSGGEQFF	TRBD2	TRBV10-3	TRBJ2-1	few
TGTGCCAGTAGTCCCGGGATCACCGGGGAGACCCAGTACTTC	CASSPGITGETQYF	-	TRBV19	TRBJ2-5	-
TGCGCCAGCAGCCCCGGGACAGTATTCTACGAGCAGTACTTC	CASSPGTVFYEQYF	TRBD1	TRBV5-1	TRBJ2-7	-
TGTGCCAGCGCAGACAGGAGCTCTGGAAACACCATATATTTT	CASADRSSGNTIYF	-	TRBV2	TRBJ1-3	once
TGCGCCAGCAGCCAAGATCTAACTAGCGGGGTGGTCGCGAACACCGGGGAGCTGTTTTTT	CASSQDLTSGVVANTGELFF	TRBD2	TRBV4-3	TRBJ2-2	-
TGTGCCAGCAGCTCCCGGAGACCTCTCGAGCAGTACTTC	CASSSRRPLEQYF	-	TRBV6-6	TRBJ2-7	-